The rows below give T cell receptor beta chains drawn from one sample of a study of OX40 agonist ivuxolimab in advanced cancers. The table came from immunoSEQ multiplex PCR; TCRdb's copy has only in-frame clones and leaves some out. Of 15,000 to 20,000 clones in the sample, 70% to 90% were seen once. Sequencing used CD4+ or CD8+ T cells sorted from blood, obtained in a trial of the OX40 agonist ivuxolimab. The receptor source for this set is an adult with an advanced solid tumor such as melanoma, head and neck, liver or kidney cancer. Each CDR3 is given with its conserved first and last residue. The order of the fields is V gene, CDR3 length, J gene, CDR3 protein.

TRBV2,15,TRBJ2-5,CASRESGTARETQYF
TRBV4-1,19,TRBJ2-3,CASSQDRRERKSSTDTQYF
TRBV11-2,13,TRBJ1-1,CASSPTTEPKAFF
TRBV2,17,TRBJ2-3,CASSDIGAGGPTDTQYF
TRBV5-1,13,TRBJ1-1,CASSLNWNTEAFF
TRBV19,15,TRBJ2-6,CASSITSSGANVLTF
TRBV6-4,14,TRBJ2-1,CASSDSGTDGEQFF
TRBV10-2,15,TRBJ1-2,CASTEYLGAYYGYTF
TRBV2,14,TRBJ2-7,CASSRPGSSYEQYF
TRBV18,15,TRBJ1-4,CASSPQGAANEKLFF
TRBV4-2,13,TRBJ2-7,CASSQEGPYEQYF
TRBV6-5,15,TRBJ2-7,CASSRFGTGVHEQYF
TRBV27,13,TRBJ2-1,CASSLSSYNEQFF
TRBV7-6,12,TRBJ2-7,CASSLGGSEQYF
TRBV5-4,13,TRBJ1-1,CASSLDRGPEAFF
TRBV11-2,17,TRBJ2-5,CASSLDTGTLYQETQYF
TRBV7-6,16,TRBJ1-4,CASSTGTGATNEKLFF
TRBV2,11,TRBJ2-7,CADSTGGEQYF
TRBV15,16,TRBJ1-1,CATSRVGLGMNTEAFF
TRBV4-1,14,TRBJ2-7,CASSQNRGRYEQYF
TRBV7-6,16,TRBJ1-4,CASSFRAEDRDEKLFF
TRBV2,16,TRBJ2-7,CASTERGTPTGAEQYF
TRBV4-1,15,TRBJ1-1,CASKLSPLMNTEAFF
TRBV6-5,13,TRBJ1-5,CASSYRSHQPQHF
TRBV27,16,TRBJ2-7,CASSLTSLRSGYEQYF
TRBV7-9,15,TRBJ2-1,CASSPSGPNYNEQFF
TRBV27,11,TRBJ2-3,CASSAGDTQYF
TRBV5-1,13,TRBJ2-7,CASKAISLGEQYF
TRBV28,15,TRBJ2-5,CASSPPRRGKETQYF
TRBV25-1,14,TRBJ2-7,CASSGGSQGSQQYF
TRBV2,13,TRBJ2-3,CASSDTSWNTQYF
TRBV2,10,TRBJ2-1,CATTSYEQFF
TRBV5-4,13,TRBJ2-7,CASSLGTGGEQYF
TRBV7-9,17,TRBJ2-1,CASSLVGLAGLENEQFF
TRBV7-9,14,TRBJ2-1,CASSSSSGYNEQFF
TRBV5-1,17,TRBJ2-2,CASSLGRQTQNTGELFF
TRBV10-3,14,TRBJ2-7,CAISAGSSGYEQYF
TRBV9,15,TRBJ2-1,CASSVTSGPDNEQFF
TRBV27,15,TRBJ2-7,CASRPIRDRSYEQYF
TRBV20-1,11,TRBJ2-7,CSAPLRGEQYF
TRBV6-7,16,TRBJ2-7,CASRWGGWTGTHEQYF
TRBV27,17,TRBJ2-3,CASPPTGLAGQADTQYF
TRBV19,14,TRBJ1-2,CASDISAESYGYTF
TRBV7-3,17,TRBJ2-1,CASSQTQSGGARNEQFF
TRBV5-6,14,TRBJ1-2,CASSLVAGIGGYTF
TRBV5-6,18,TRBJ2-1,CASSLAWGKSSSYNEQFF
TRBV5-4,16,TRBJ2-2,CASSLAGRELTGELFF
TRBV2,15,TRBJ1-5,CASTSYPISNQPQHF
TRBV28,15,TRBJ2-5,CASKGLDREAETQYF
TRBV6-1,13,TRBJ2-7,CASSEVLGGEQYF
TRBV7-9,12,TRBJ2-7,CASQDREYEQYF
TRBV5-5,15,TRBJ2-7,CASNSPTTTTYEQYF
TRBV27,13,TRBJ2-2,CASSPPNTGELFF
TRBV7-6,16,TRBJ2-1,CASSLTEGRSYNEQFF
TRBV11-2,17,TRBJ2-3,CASSSTPGQGVGDTQYF
TRBV7-3,14,TRBJ2-7,CASSLGSSYYEQYF
TRBV7-9,16,TRBJ2-4,CASSPGRGGYRDIQYF
TRBV7-9,14,TRBJ1-4,CASSPLGLPGKLFF
TRBV19,15,TRBJ1-5,CASSLQGGGNQPQHF